This T cell receptor beta chain was captured in a study of T cell responses to AZD1222 COVID-19 vaccine. V lost 6 bases, J lost 6 bases, and 10 bases stayed unmatched. Germline assignment: CDR1 MDHEN and CDR2 SYDVKM. The CDR3 loop spans 15 amino acids. The data were produced by immunoSEQ multiplex PCR, yet TCRdb's version contains in-frame clones alone and is incomplete. The table shows just under 95,000 clones, with just over 85% occurring only once. The chain combines TRBV28 with TRBJ2-1; TRBD2 agrees at 8 bases. The input for sequencing was peripheral blood, taken on day 0 of AZD1222 vaccination. The clonotype comes from an adult in good health. In nucleotides, the CDR3 is TGTGCCAGCAGCCCAAGCGGGAGTGGAGGCAATGAGCAGTTCTTC. Translating it yields CASSPSGSGGNEQFF. The entire variable domain, with the rest obtained from reference TRBV28 and TRBJ2-1, is as follows: DVKVTQSSRYLVKRTGEKVFLECVQDMDHENMFWYRQDPGLGLRLIYFSYDVKMKEKGDIPEGYSVSREKKERFSLILESASTNQTSMYLCASSPSGSGGNEQFFGPGTRLTVL.